A selection of T cell receptor beta chains follows, all from one sample in a study of response to subunit inactivated influenza vaccine. TCRdb re-analysed the RT-PCR reads in MiXCR, keeping a single row per CDR3 protein. In the table there are 600,000 to 850,000 distinct CDR3 sequences, about 14% of which are singletons. Sequences were derived from PBMCs from blood, sampled approximately 15 days before vaccination. These receptor sequences come from a man over 45 who received an inactivated influenza vaccine. Both conserved end residues are part of each CDR3. D genes are given only for firm matches. Expanded clones get a size class; other rows say once, few or many, or leave the size out.

clone_size	j_call	d_call	v_call	cdr3_nt	cdr3_aa
few	TRBJ2-7	TRBD1	TRBV10-3	TGTGCCATCAGTGTAGGACAGGGGGGTAACGAGCAGTACTTC	CAISVGQGGNEQYF
-	TRBJ2-1	-	TRBV15	TGTGCCACCAGCAGATTAGACACTACCAACAATGAGCAGTTCTTC	CATSRLDTTNNEQFF
-	TRBJ1-2	-	TRBV19	TGTGCCAGAGCGACGGGAATCTATGGCTACACCTTC	CARATGIYGYTF
few	TRBJ2-1	-	TRBV5-1	TGCGCCAGCAGCTTGGTTGGCCAGGCGGGGATCTACAATGAGCAGTTCTTC	CASSLVGQAGIYNEQFF
few	TRBJ1-1	TRBD1	TRBV6-1	TGTGCCAGCAGCCTAGGGACAGCTCTCACTGAAGCTTTCTTT	CASSLGTALTEAFF
-	TRBJ2-3	-	TRBV29-1	TGCAGCGTTGTCTGGGGGCAGGCAGATACGCAGTATTTT	CSVVWGQADTQYF
few	TRBJ2-7	TRBD1	TRBV3-1	TGTGCCAGCAGCAAAGGACAGGTCTCGAGTGAGCAGTACTTC	CASSKGQVSSEQYF
-	TRBJ2-4	TRBD2	TRBV7-9	TGTGCCAGCAGCTTAGGTCCTAGCGGGGAAAACAGGGTTCAGTACTTC	CASSLGPSGENRVQYF
-	TRBJ2-1	TRBD2	TRBV7-9	TGTGCCCGAACGGGGGGACCGGGGCCGGGTGAGCAGTTCTTC	CARTGGPGPGEQFF
few	TRBJ2-7	-	TRBV5-1	TGCGCCAGCAGCCCGGTACAGGGAACCAGTCGCGAGCAGTACTTC	CASSPVQGTSREQYF
few	TRBJ2-7	TRBD2	TRBV4-3	TGCGCCAGCAGCCACCTAGCGGACGTCAAGTACGAGCAGTACTTC	CASSHLADVKYEQYF
few	TRBJ2-3	TRBD2	TRBV6-5	TGTGCCAGCAGTTACTCGCTGTTGCGGGAGGCAGATACGCAGTATTTT	CASSYSLLREADTQYF
-	TRBJ2-5	-	TRBV28	TGTGCCAGCAGTTTAATCAGGGAAATAGAGACCCAGTACTTC	CASSLIREIETQYF
-	TRBJ1-1	TRBD1	TRBV28	TGTGCCAGCAGTTTAGGGACGGGCAGGGGGCCAGCTTTCTTT	CASSLGTGRGPAFF
many	TRBJ2-2	-	TRBV29-1	TGCAGCGCGACAGGTCCGGACACCGGGGAGCTGTTTTTT	CSATGPDTGELFF
-	TRBJ1-5	-	TRBV4-3	TGCGCCAGCAGCCAAGATTTGATAGTCGGGACACAAAATCGGCCCCAGCATTTT	CASSQDLIVGTQNRPQHF
few	TRBJ1-4	TRBD1	TRBV7-9	TGTGCCAGCGACACAGGGGCGCTACGAGAAAAACTGTTTTTT	CASDTGALREKLFF
-	TRBJ1-5	TRBD1	TRBV7-2	TGTGCCAGCAGCGTCATGGGACAGAGCAATCAGCCCCAGCATTTT	CASSVMGQSNQPQHF
-	TRBJ2-7	-	TRBV9	TGTGCCAGCAGCGTGGGGGCGGACCAACTCATTTACGAGCAGTACTTC	CASSVGADQLIYEQYF
many	TRBJ2-7	-	TRBV12-3/TRBV12-4	TGTGCCAGCAGTTTCCGGGGCGAGCAGTACTTC	CASSFRGEQYF
-	TRBJ1-2	-	TRBV19	TGTGCCAGTAGTATCCGACAGATTTATGGCTACACCTTC	CASSIRQIYGYTF
-	TRBJ2-1	TRBD2	TRBV12-3/TRBV12-4	TGTGCCAGCAGTTTTAAGGCGGGAGGATACTACAATGAGCAGTTCTTC	CASSFKAGGYYNEQFF